This TCR beta chain was found in a study of blood T cell repertoires in COVID-19 (dated by TCRdb to the early 2020s). Regarding the research as a whole: Samples from collaborators originated in the United States, Italy and Spain and spanned both the acute and convalescent phases of COVID-19. Where available, HLA class I and class II types were taken from metadata supplied by the sample provider and were not determined by assay-based typing. The prospective study material was composed of cDNA or gDNA derived from T cells, B-cell-depleted T cells, or PBMCs. The samples were drawn from two sources: the first 160 participants of the ongoing ImmuneRACE study, and 1,254 subjects contributed by 6 global collaborators. Deeply sampled blood TCRbeta repertoires from subjects exposed to, actively infected with, or recovered from COVID-19 were included in the dataset. A de-identified subject ID, COVID-19 status, age in years and sex were almost always included in the sample metadata. The repertoires were released in a freely available public database intended as a resource for research on the immune response to SARS-CoV-2.

Points the paper makes about the study in general: The quantity of clinical and demographic metadata differed by source and by participant and was supplied without curation.

Concerning this clone itself: What this receptor recognizes is not known. No clone much larger than this one lies a single base away; base qualities are absent.

In the germline V gene (reference sequence), CDR1 corresponds to MNHEY and CDR2 to SMNVEV. Trimming removed 2 bases from V and 5 bases from J; the gene matches leave 6 bases unexplained. CDR3 length: 16 amino acids, cysteine to phenylalanine. This entry keeps only the CDR3 DNA: 48 bases, framed from base 1. Participants in the prospective study were enrolled through a virtual design, were aged roughly 18 to 100 years, and lived in 24 United States geographic areas. Cohort assignment in the prospective study relied on participant-reported clinical history from a screening survey and a study questionnaire. Exposed participants had been in contact, within 2 weeks of entering the study, with a person who had a PCR-confirmed or clinician-diagnosed case of COVID-19. Each participant in the prospective study had whole blood, serum and a nasopharyngeal or oropharyngeal swab collected by mobile phlebotomists. Participants in the prospective study had the option to provide additional blood draws and questionnaires over a roughly 2-month period. Before DNA extraction, blood samples from the prospective study were shipped at room temperature or frozen.

TCRbeta CDR3 regions were amplified from genomic DNA using the immunoSEQ Assay, a bias-controlled multiplex PCR. In the paper's pipeline: Nucleated cell counts per sample were estimated from amplification of reference gene primers within the assay. To quantify the absolute abundance of each unique TCRbeta CDR3 rearrangement, sequence reads were collapsed and filtered. Productive Simpson clonality was computed per sample as the square root of Simpson's diversity index over productive rearrangements. TCRdb re-hosts the immuneACCESS table, in-frame sequences only. Its copies lack some clones; in the studies checked, an unresolved V gene accounts for under half of them, and the cause for the rest is not known. The V and J calls and the clone size are those of that table, but D and trimming were determined from the DNA. In all, the sample holds 180,000 or so clones, and approximately 80% of those were seen once. The ten top clones hold about 15% of the sample.

The origin of this receptor is a man aged 55-75 years who had been exposed to COVID-19. This chain is built from TRBV27 and TRBJ2-1, and 10 bases in between align with TRBD2. Sequencing was done on a sample of PBMCs or T cells enriched from blood (not recorded which). The CDR3 here reads CASSLGTSVWDNEQFF. The base sequence is TGTGCCAGCAGTTTAGGGACTAGCGTCTGGGACAATGAGCAGTTCTTC.